The entry below describes one T cell receptor beta chain. This specimen comes from a study of blood T cell repertoires in COVID-19. Study summary: The analysed material was cDNA or gDNA that came from T cells, B-cell-depleted T cells, or PBMCs.

The germline V gene encodes CDR1 SGHNT and CDR2 YYREEE (reference sequence). This CDR3 region has 14 residues. The germline V and J ends were trimmed by 4 bases and 10 bases, with 20 bases remaining between them. One Seattle source followed patients from active infection through their disease course. Assay: immunoSEQ multiplex PCR; the TCRdb copy retains only in-frame clones and omits some. The profile shows about 270,000 clones, roughly nine tenths of them singletons. The chain links TRBV5-4 to TRBJ1-2; D gene ambiguous. The receptor comes from a woman in her twenties or thirties with COVID-19, enrolled during active disease. The sequenced sample consisted of peripheral blood. For the CDR3, the DNA is TGTGCCAGCAGCCCCCCCGCGGGAGCGCCAGACTACACCTTC. It yields the protein CASSPPAGAPDYTF.